The 25 T cell receptor beta chains presented below share a single source sample, sequenced in a study of T cells in Graves' hyperthyroidism and ophthalmopathy. From RNA transcripts, TCR beta CDR3 regions were amplified. The HTBI primer set served for first-round RT-PCR of the TCR CDR3. TCRdb itself ran the multiplex PCR reads through MiXCR, one entry per CDR3 protein. In the table there are around 700,000 distinct CDR3 sequences, over 15% of which are singletons. Specimen: blood. The receptor set was obtained from a woman in her forties or fifties with Graves' hyperthyroidism that later progressed to Graves' ophthalmopathy.

The chain links TRBV10-3 to TRBJ1-2, with no clear D. The CDR3 runs 13 residues. With 6 bases removed from V and 7 bases from J, the gap between germline ends came to 15 bases. CDR1 is ENHRY and CDR2 is SYGVKD in the germline V gene. CDR3 loop: CAISPDPLGGYTF. CDR3 DNA: TGTGCCATCAGCCCTGACCCCCTAGGTGGCTACACCTTC.

This clonotype occurred many times. CDR3 nucleotides: TGCAGTGCTAGAGGGACAGAGAACACTGAAGCTTTCTTT. Its protein is CSARGTENTEAFF. The chain is built from TRBV20-1 and TRBJ1-1; TRBD1 is a possible D gene (6 bases). V was shortened by 1 base and J by 1 base, with 7 bases between the two germline ends. Per the germline V gene, CDR1 is DFQATT and CDR2 is SNEGSKA (reference sequence). This CDR3 has 13 residues.

The gene calls are TRBV3-1 and TRBJ1-5, with D tentatively TRBD1 (5 bases). The V gene lost 0 bases and the J gene lost 7 bases, with 13 bases spanning the gap. This CDR3 has 15 amino acids. The V gene's germline CDR1 is LGHDT and CDR2 YNNKEL (reference sequence). The CDR3 sequence: CASSQDVGRAQPQHF. CDR3 in DNA: TGTGCCAGCAGCCAAGATGTTGGCAGGGCGCAGCCCCAGCATTTT.

The chain couples TRBV10-3 to TRBJ1-1; D might be TRBD1 (5 bases). Germline V gene lookup returns CDR1 ENHRY and CDR2 SYGVKD. The CDR3 sequence is 13 residues long. The V end lost 8 bases, the J end lost 3 bases, and 13 bases lay between the germline ends. For the CDR3, the DNA is TGTGCCATCCGAGTGGGAGGGGACACTGAAGCTTTCTTT. It encodes CAIRVGGDTEAFF.

The CDR3 loop reads CASSVGTSELGYTF. The CDR3 coding sequence is TGTGCCAGCAGTGTTGGGACCTCCGAGCTGGGCTACACCTTC. The chain couples TRBV6-2 or TRBV6-3 to TRBJ1-2; TRBD1 might be the D (5 bases). The germline gives CDR1 MNHEY, CDR2 SVGEGT. V was clipped by 5 bases and J by 8 bases, with 18 bases between them. The CDR3 covers 14 residues.

Many counts were recorded for this clonotype. The chain links TRBV2 to TRBJ2-7, with D possibly matching TRBD1 (6 bases). There are 13 residues in the CDR3. Trimming left V 3 bases short and J 3 bases short, with 9 bases between. Germline CDR1 SNHLY, CDR2 FYNNEI. CDR3 sequence: CASSDGTNYEQYF. CDR3 DNA: TGTGCCAGCAGTGATGGGACAAACTACGAGCAGTACTTC.

This clonotype was detected only a few times. The rearrangement joins TRBV6-1 to TRBJ1-5; possibly TRBD1 for D (5 bases). CDR3 length equals 15 residues. Germline assignment: CDR1 MNHNS and CDR2 SASEGT. The V gene lost 6 bases and the J gene lost 2 bases, with 14 bases spanning the gap. The CDR3 region is CASRTGPARNQPQHF. CDR3 in DNA: TGTGCCAGCAGGACGGGGCCGGCGCGCAATCAGCCCCAGCATTTT.

This clonotype was observed many times. The chain carries TRBV6-1 and TRBJ1-1, with 9 bases lining up with TRBD1. From germline, CDR1 is MNHNS and CDR2 SASEGT. The CDR3 covers 15 residues. After removal of 5 bases from V and 9 bases from J, the junction contained 13 bases not matched to a gene. Here the CDR3 reads CASSFEDRGVEQAFF. The CDR3, as DNA: TGTGCCAGCAGTTTCGAGGACAGGGGAGTAGAACAAGCTTTCTTT.

This chain connects TRBV7-6 to TRBJ1-4; D not resolved. Germline CDR1 SGHVS, CDR2 FNYEAQ. The CDR3 extends over 15 amino acids. The germline V and J ends were trimmed by 5 bases and 3 bases, with 13 bases remaining between them. The DNA for the CDR3 is TGTGCCAGCAGCGTAATCGGAGGATCTAATGAAAAACTGTTTTTT. This gives the protein CASSVIGGSNEKLFF. The full variable domain, rest sourced from reference TRBV7-6 and TRBJ1-4, is GAGVSQSPRYKVTKRGQDVALRCDPISGHVSLYWYRQALGQGPEFLTYFNYEAQQDKSGLPNDRFSAERPEGSISTLTIQRTEQRDSAMYRCASSVIGGSNEKLFFGSGTQLSVL.

This clonotype showed up just a few times. This sequence joins TRBV20-1 and TRBJ2-3; D not certain. CDR3 length: 13 amino acids. Trimming pared 3 bases from V and 1 base from J, leaving 8 bases between. Germline CDR1 and CDR2: DFQATT and SNEGSKA (reference sequence). The CDR3, as DNA: TGCAGTGCTAGGAAAAGGGGCACAGATACGCAGTATTTT. Translation gives CSARKRGTDTQYF.

There are a few counts of this clonotype. The chain has TRBV27 and TRBJ1-2, with 8 bases fitting TRBD1. The CDR3 covers 14 residues. After removal of 3 bases from V and 4 bases from J, the junction contained 4 bases not matched to a gene. Germline-derived CDR1 and CDR2 are MNHEY and SMNVEV (reference sequence). In DNA, the CDR3 is TGTGCCAGCAGTTTCGGACAGGGAATCTATGGCTACACCTTC. This encodes CASSFGQGIYGYTF.

This clonotype turned up a few times. The chain carries TRBV12-3 or TRBV12-4 and TRBJ2-1; 10 bases fit TRBD1. The CDR3 runs to 17 residues. V lost 5 bases and J lost 3; bases outside the gene matches: 10. DNA for the CDR3: TGTGCCAGCAGTCCGGGACAGGGGCGGGGGGACTACAATGAGCAGTTCTTC. Its translation is CASSPGQGRGDYNEQFF.

The chain links TRBV5-4 to TRBJ1-2; TRBD1 agrees at 7 bases. Germline-derived CDR1 and CDR2 are SGHNT and YYREEE (reference sequence). The CDR3 length is 15 residues. With 4 bases clipped from V and 0 bases from J, the junction kept 6 bases outside the gene matches. CDR3: CASSLGQAANYGYTF. Here the CDR3 DNA reads TGTGCCAGCAGCCTAGGACAGGCCGCTAACTATGGCTACACCTTC.

This clonotype was seen repeatedly, ten times or more. The V gene is TRBV20-1, the J gene TRBJ2-5; D not resolved. CDR3 length equals 13 residues. Per the germline V gene, CDR1 is DFQATT and CDR2 is SNEGSKA (reference sequence). V was clipped by 3 bases and J by 2 bases, with 10 bases between them. This chain's CDR3 is CSASRVEQETQYF. CDR3 coding DNA: TGCAGTGCTAGCCGTGTAGAGCAAGAGACCCAGTACTTC.

The CDR3 is CARGPRGPSYEQYF. As DNA, the CDR3 is TGCGCCAGGGGACCCAGGGGGCCTTCCTACGAGCAGTACTTC. V usage is TRBV5-1 and J usage is TRBJ2-7; 8 bases agree with TRBD1. Germline values: CDR1 SGHRS, CDR2 YFSETQ. This CDR3 contains 14 residues. Trimming removed 8 bases from V and 1 base from J; junction bases left unmatched: 8. Drawing the rest from reference TRBV5-1 and TRBJ2-7, the complete variable domain is KAGVTQTPRYLIKTRGQQVTLSCSPISGHRSVSWYQQTPGQGLQFLFEYFSETQRNKGNFPGRFSGRQFSNSRSEMNVSTLELGDSALYLCARGPRGPSYEQYFGPGTRLTVT.

DNA for the CDR3: TGTGCCAGTAGACCATCTAGCACAGATACGCAGTATTTT. Protein product: CASRPSSTDTQYF. The genes are TRBV19 and TRBJ2-3; D is ambiguous. The V gene lost 6 bases and the J gene lost 0 bases, with 7 bases spanning the gap. In germline, CDR1 is LNHDA, CDR2 SQIVND (reference sequence). This CDR3 spans 13 amino acids.

The rearrangement links TRBV29-1 to TRBJ1-1; D remains ambiguous. V was trimmed by 7 bases and J by 4 bases, leaving 13 bases between them. Germline V gene lookup returns CDR1 SQVTM and CDR2 ANQGSEA. The CDR3 is made up of 12 amino acids. The CDR3 nucleotides are TGCAGCGCCAACGGGGAGGCCACTGAAGCTTTCTTT. Translating gives CSANGEATEAFF. Combining the CDR3 with reference TRBV29-1 and TRBJ1-1 gives the whole variable domain SAVISQKPSRDICQRGTSLTIQCQVDSQVTMMFWYRQQPGQSLTLIATANQGSEATYESGFVIDKFPISRPNLTFSTLTVSNMSPEDSSIYLCSANGEATEAFFGQGTRLTVV.

The chain joins TRBV30 to TRBJ1-3; weak D call: TRBD1 (5 bases). This CDR3 spans 16 amino acids. Germline CDR1 and CDR2: GTSNPN and SVGIG (reference sequence). V gave up 0 bases and J gave up 3 bases, with 15 bases separating them. The CDR3 is CAWSVPEGLGGNTIYF. DNA for the CDR3: TGTGCCTGGAGTGTACCCGAGGGGTTAGGTGGAAACACCATATATTTT.

The sample holds many counts of this clonotype. CDR3 nucleotide sequence: TGTGCCAGCAGCTTGGAGCCAGGGTTCTATGGCTACACCTTC. It yields the protein CASSLEPGFYGYTF. The rearrangement joins TRBV5-6 to TRBJ1-2; D might be TRBD1 (5 bases). Trimming shortened V by 0 bases and J by 4 bases, and 10 bases separated the two germline ends. The CDR3 length is 14 residues. The germline gives CDR1 SGHDT, CDR2 YYEEEE.

This clonotype came up a few times. The rearrangement joins TRBV27 to TRBJ1-5, with TRBD1 as a possible D gene (5 bases). The CDR3 has 15 amino acids. In germline, CDR1 is MNHEY, CDR2 SMNVEV (reference sequence). With 4 bases removed from V and 8 bases from J, the gap between germline ends came to 18 bases. The CDR3 DNA is TGTGCCAGCAGTTCGGGGGTTGCTCACACCGAGCCCCAGCATTTT. This sequence encodes CASSSGVAHTEPQHF.

The rearrangement links TRBV29-1 to TRBJ2-5; 12 nucleotides line up with TRBD2. V trimming: 2 bases; J trimming: 0 bases; junction bases outside the gene matches: 10. The V gene's germline CDR1 is SQVTM and CDR2 ANQGSEA. The CDR3 is made up of 18 amino acids. The CDR3 here is CSVETSKTSGGYQETQYF. For the CDR3, the DNA is TGCAGCGTTGAAACCTCTAAGACTAGCGGGGGCTACCAAGAGACCCAGTACTTC.

Ten or more counts support this clonotype. The V gene is TRBV18, the J gene TRBJ2-3, with 7 bases that match TRBD2. The CDR3 covers 14 residues. Germline V lookup: CDR1 KGHSH, CDR2 LQKENI. The J segment lost 4 bases and the V segment lost 1 base, leaving 2 bases of the junction unmatched. The CDR3 sequence: CASSPRLAADTQYF. CDR3 bases: TGTGCCAGCTCACCACGGCTAGCGGCAGATACGCAGTATTTT.

This clonotype was seen repeatedly, ten times or more. The V and J genes are TRBV30 and TRBJ2-7, with D maybe TRBD2 (7 bases). CDR3 size: 13 residues. Germline V lookup: CDR1 GTSNPN, CDR2 SVGIG (reference sequence). The germline V and J ends were trimmed by 2 bases and 5 bases, with 13 bases remaining between them. CDR3 residues: CAWSPRGAHEQYF. The CDR3 DNA reads TGTGCCTGGAGTCCCCGGGGGGCCCACGAGCAGTACTTC.

This clonotype was recorded at least ten times. V is TRBV11-2 and J is TRBJ2-3; 9 bases are shared with TRBD1. V dropped 5 bases and J dropped 4; count of bases not matched to a gene: 10. The CDR3 runs 16 residues. Germline V lookup: CDR1 SGHAT, CDR2 FQNNGV. The CDR3 region has the DNA TGTGCCAGCAGCCCCCCCGGGACAGGGTATGCAGATACGCAGTATTTT. As protein: CASSPPGTGYADTQYF.

This clonotype was counted ten times or more. The chain is built from TRBV5-1 and TRBJ2-2; D is ambiguous. The V gene lost 0 bases and the J gene lost 2 bases, with 5 bases spanning the gap. CDR3 size: 14 residues. The germline V gene encodes CDR1 SGHRS and CDR2 YFSETQ. The CDR3 sequence is CASSLGHNTGELFF. The CDR3, as DNA: TGCGCCAGCAGCTTGGGACACAACACCGGGGAGCTGTTTTTT.